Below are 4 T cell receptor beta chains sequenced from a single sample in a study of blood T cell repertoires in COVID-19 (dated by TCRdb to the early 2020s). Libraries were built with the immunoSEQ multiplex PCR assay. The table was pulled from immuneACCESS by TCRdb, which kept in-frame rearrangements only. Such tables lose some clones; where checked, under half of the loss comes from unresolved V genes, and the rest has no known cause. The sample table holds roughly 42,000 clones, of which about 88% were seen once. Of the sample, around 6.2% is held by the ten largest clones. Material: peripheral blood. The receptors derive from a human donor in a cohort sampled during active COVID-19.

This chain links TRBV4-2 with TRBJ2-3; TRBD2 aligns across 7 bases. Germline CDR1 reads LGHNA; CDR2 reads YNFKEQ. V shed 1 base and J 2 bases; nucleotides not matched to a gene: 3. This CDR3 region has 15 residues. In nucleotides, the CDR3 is TGTGCCAGCAGCCAAGGAACTAGCGTCACAGATACGCAGTATTTT. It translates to CASSQGTSVTDTQYF.

This chain's CDR3 is CAWNSGARQPQHF. The CDR3 coding sequence is TGTGCCTGGAACTCAGGGGCAAGGCAGCCCCAGCATTTT. V is TRBV30 and J is TRBJ1-5; perhaps TRBD1 as D (6 bases). V was pared by 4 bases and J by 7 bases, with 14 bases between. This CDR3 spans 13 amino acids. CDR1 and CDR2 from the germline V gene are GTSNPN and SVGIG (reference sequence).

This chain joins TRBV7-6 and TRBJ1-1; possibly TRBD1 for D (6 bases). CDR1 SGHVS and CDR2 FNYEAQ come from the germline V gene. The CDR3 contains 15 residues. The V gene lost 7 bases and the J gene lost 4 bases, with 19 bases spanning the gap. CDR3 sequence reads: CASTGEAGVSTEAFF. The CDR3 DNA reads TGTGCCAGCACTGGCGAAGCAGGGGTTTCCACTGAAGCTTTCTTT.

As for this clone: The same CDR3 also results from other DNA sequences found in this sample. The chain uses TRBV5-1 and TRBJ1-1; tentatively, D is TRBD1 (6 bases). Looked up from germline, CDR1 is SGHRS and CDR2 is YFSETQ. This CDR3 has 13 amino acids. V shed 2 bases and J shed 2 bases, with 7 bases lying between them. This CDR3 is CASSLQGNTEAFF. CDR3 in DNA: TGCGCCAGCAGCTTACAGGGCAACACTGAAGCTTTCTTT.